This TCR beta chain was identified in a study of human T cells and chemical hapten exposure. In the study overall: All through the roughly 25-week study, the scalp of each patient received diphenylcyclopropenone doses weekly. Study-wide points: Expanded TCRs made up significantly more big CDR3 similarity clusters than controls did.

As to time point: patch test 3, about 24 weeks after DPC sensitization. Specified treatment: therapeutic diphenylcyclopropenone sensitization with weekly scalp DPC. Before extraction, the whole blood was not fractionated, and total RNA was taken from it. The CDR3 covers 17 residues. The V end lost 2 bases, the J end lost 1 base, and 18 bases lay between the germline ends. Germline CDR1 SGHRS, CDR2 YFSETQ. In the case of this clonotype: Its cognate antigen is unknown.

TCRdb itself ran the RACE reads through MiXCR, one entry per CDR3 protein. The sample lists more than 95,000 distinct CDR3 sequences, around 34% occurring once. The starting material was whole blood, obtained in connection with sensitization to the hapten diphenylcyclopropenone (DPC). The J gene is TRBJ1-1, the V gene TRBV5-1; D is unclear. The sequence was obtained from a middle-aged man with alopecia areata. Some clones in this sample may be carry-over from other donors' samples. This CDR3 is CASSFGSFRDRNTEAFF. The CDR3 DNA sequence: TGCGCCAGCAGCTTTGGCAGTTTCCGAGACCGGAACACTGAAGCTTTCTTT.